The 6 T cell receptor beta chains below all came from one sample that was sequenced in a study of molecular identifiers for immune sequencing clone quantification. TCRdb redid the calling of the PCR reads with MiXCR, one entry per CDR3 protein. The sample carries a few hundred thousand distinct CDR3 sequences, around a fifth recorded once. The sequenced sample consisted of naive CD8+ T cells from blood, with Jurkat cell RNA spiked in. Subset noted: FACS-sorted CD8+CD4-CCR7+CD45RA+ naive T cells. These receptors all stem from a human donor in good health. Some libraries in this study had Jurkat cell RNA spiked in.

Only a few counts were recorded for this clonotype. No conserved phenylalanine or tryptophan is present at the end of the CDR3, so a read error is the likely explanation. The chain links TRBV7-2 to TRBJ1-4; possible D gene TRBD1, 6 bases. Germline V gene sequence: CDR1 SGHTA, CDR2 FQGNSA. V was pared by 4 bases and J by 6 bases, with 18 bases between. The length of the CDR3 is 16 residues. CDR3 sequence reads: CASSSMAGVWDEKLFL. The CDR3, as DNA: TGTGCCAGCAGCTCCATGGCAGGGGTGTGGGATGAAAAACTGTTTCTT.

V usage is TRBV18 and J usage is TRBJ2-3; TRBD2 matches at 8 bases. CDR1 and CDR2 from the germline V gene are KGHSH and LQKENI. CDR3 length equals 16 residues. V trimming: 4 bases; J trimming: 3 bases; junction bases outside the gene matches: 9. CDR3 region: CASSQTSGGLTDTQYF. CDR3 bases: TGTGCCAGCTCACAAACTAGCGGAGGCCTGACAGATACGCAGTATTTT.

This clonotype occurred a few times. V is TRBV7-2 and J is TRBJ2-5; 11 nucleotides align to TRBD2. Germline CDR1 SGHTA, CDR2 FQGNSA. J lost 2 bases, V lost 3 bases, and 14 bases had no gene match. This CDR3 comprises 19 residues. CDR3 nucleotides: TGTGCCAGCAGCTTGGGGGTCGCGACTAGCGGGAATTTACAAGAGACCCAGTACTTC. Translated: CASSLGVATSGNLQETQYF.

The rearrangement uses TRBV1 and TRBJ2-7; no check of the table's D call, TRBD2, against the DNA was made. TRBV1 is recorded as a pseudogene. This CDR3 comprises 21 residues. DNA for the CDR3: TGCACCAGCAGCCTTGCTGTGGTCCCAAAGTCGCTAGCGGGAGTGTTCTACGAGCAGTACTTC. Amino acid sequence: CTSSLAVVPKSLAGVFYEQYF.

This clonotype appeared many times. The chain recombines TRBV29-1 with TRBJ2-3; TRBD2 aligns across 15 bases. CDR1 and CDR2 (germline): SQVTM, ANQGSEA. V shed 0 bases, J shed 2 bases, and the junction held 3 bases outside the gene matches. The CDR3 runs to 17 residues. The CDR3 here is CSVEEGTSGRYTDTQYF. CDR3 in DNA: TGCAGCGTTGAAGAGGGGACTAGCGGGAGGTACACAGATACGCAGTATTTT.

The sample holds a few counts of this clonotype. V and J are TRBV18 and TRBJ1-4; no definite D call. Trimming cost V 3 bases and J 0 bases, with 11 bases left between them. From germline, CDR1 is KGHSH and CDR2 LQKENI. The CDR3 has 16 residues. This chain's CDR3 is CASSPMTQATNEKLFF. As DNA, the CDR3 is TGTGCCAGCTCACCCATGACCCAAGCAACTAATGAAAAACTGTTTTTT.